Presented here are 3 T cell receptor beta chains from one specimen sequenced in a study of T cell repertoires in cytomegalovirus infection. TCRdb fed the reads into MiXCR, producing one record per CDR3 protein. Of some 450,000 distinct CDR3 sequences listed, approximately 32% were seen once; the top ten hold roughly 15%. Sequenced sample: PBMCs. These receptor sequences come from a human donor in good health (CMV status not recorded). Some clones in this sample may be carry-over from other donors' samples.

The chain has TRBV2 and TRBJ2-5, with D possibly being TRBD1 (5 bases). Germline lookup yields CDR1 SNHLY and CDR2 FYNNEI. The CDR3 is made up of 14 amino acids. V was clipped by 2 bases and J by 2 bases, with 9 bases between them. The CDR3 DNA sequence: TGTGCCAGCAGTGAACGTTACAGGCAAGAGACCCAGTACTTC. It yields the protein CASSERYRQETQYF.

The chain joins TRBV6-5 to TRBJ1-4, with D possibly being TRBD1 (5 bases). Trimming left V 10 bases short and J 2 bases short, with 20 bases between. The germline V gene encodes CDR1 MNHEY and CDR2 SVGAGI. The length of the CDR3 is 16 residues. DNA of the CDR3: TGTGCCAACAGCGTGACCGGGACGAAGACTAATGAAAAACTGTTTTTT. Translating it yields CANSVTGTKTNEKLFF.

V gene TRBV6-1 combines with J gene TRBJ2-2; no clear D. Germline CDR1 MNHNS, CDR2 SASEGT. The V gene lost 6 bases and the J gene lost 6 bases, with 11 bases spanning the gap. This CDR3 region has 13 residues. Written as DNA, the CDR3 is TGTGCCAGCAGCCTAAGCGCCCCCGGGGAGCTGTTTTTT. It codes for CASSLSAPGELFF.